This TCR beta chain is from a study of cytomegalovirus exposure and HLA in healthy donors. General observations from the study: Across donors, most TCRs were seen rarely, yet some public ones were widespread.

As regards this clone: The antigen is unknown.

Despite likely unrecorded immune exposures, the donors were nominally healthy at the time of sampling. Primers for the PCR totalled 60 Vbeta and 13 Jbeta. Original analysis: The authors later counted roughly 79 million unique TCR beta chains, roughly 10 million of them shared. Assay used: immunoSEQ multiplex PCR; TCRdb lists only in-frame clones, some missing. Clone size and the V and J calls come from that table; the DNA yielded D and trimming. The data show roughly 200,000 clones, 65% to 85% seen once. Sequencing input: PBMCs. The clonotype was recovered from a female donor in good health and CMV-seronegative.

CDR3 sequence: CASSQGNSDSPYEQYF. In DNA, the CDR3 is TGCGCCAGCAGCCAAGGTAATTCGGACAGCCCCTACGAGCAGTACTTC. The gene calls are TRBV4-3 and TRBJ2-7; D possibly corresponds to TRBD1 (6 bases). CDR1 and CDR2 (germline): LGHNA, YSLEER. The CDR3 has 16 amino acids. Trimming took 1 base from V and 2 from J, leaving 15 bases between them.